These 29 T cell receptor beta chains share one sample of origin, sequenced in a study of tumor and adjacent non-tumor tissue in lung cancer. This sample's RNA came from whole unsorted tissue. The normal lung tissue was taken more than 3 cm from the tumor edge. Three rounds of nested PCR, following a modified ARM-PCR protocol, produced the TCRbeta library. TCRdb used MiXCR to reprocess the multiplex PCR reads, holding one entry per CDR3 protein. The data contain about 86,000 distinct CDR3 sequences, 75% to 85% of them singletons. The material sequenced was distant non-tumor lung tissue. The receptors were sampled from a woman aged 45 to 65 with non-small cell lung cancer.

This clonotype was seen more than once but under ten times. V and J are TRBV5-1 and TRBJ2-3; a possible D gene is TRBD2 (6 bases). This CDR3 region has 15 residues. Germline-derived CDR1 and CDR2 are SGHRS and YFSETQ. The V and J ends lost 0 bases and 6 bases respectively, with 14 bases between them. The CDR3 nucleotides read TGCGCCAGCAGCTTGGCCGGGCTCGGGGGTGATACGCAGTATTTT. This sequence encodes CASSLAGLGGDTQYF.

Worth noting for this clonotype: This could be a read error, since a much larger clone is one nucleotide away. The chain is built from TRBV24-1 and TRBJ2-3; D not certain. There are 13 residues in the CDR3. Germline lookup yields CDR1 KGHDR and CDR2 SFDVKD. CDR3 residues: CVTSDLRGDTQYF. The CDR3 DNA sequence: TGTGTCACCAGTGATTTGCGTGGGGATACGCAGTATTTT.

With regard to this clonotype: At one of its ends the junction is not consistent with the germline gene, which may arise from a read error. This chain links TRBV9 with TRBJ1-2; no definite D call. The CDR3 covers 13 residues. Germline V gene data show CDR1 as SGDLS and CDR2 as YYNGEE. The CDR3 loop reads CAGSAGSPSGYTF. For the CDR3, the DNA is TGTGCCGGCAGCGCCGGGTCCCCAAGTGGCTACACCTTC.

In its sample, this clonotype was seen once. Lacking the conserved final phenylalanine or tryptophan, this CDR3 likely reflects a read error. The rearrangement joins TRBV7-9 to TRBJ2-1; 10 bases map to TRBD2. The V gene's germline CDR1 is SEHNR and CDR2 FQNEAQ (reference sequence). The CDR3 consists of 17 residues. CDR3 region: CAGSPRRTSGLYNEQFI. The CDR3 DNA sequence: TGTGCCGGCAGCCCAAGGCGGACTAGCGGCCTTTACAATGAGCAGTTCATC.

As concerns this clonotype: A clone one base away is much larger, so this may be a read error. The rearrangement uses TRBV28 and TRBJ1-1; D possibly corresponds to TRBD1 (6 bases). This CDR3 is 14 amino acids long. Germline values: CDR1 MDHEN, CDR2 SYDVKM. This chain's CDR3 is CASSLGQMNTEVFF. In nucleotides, the CDR3 is TGTGCCAGCAGTTTAGGACAGATGAACACTGAAGTTTTCTTT.

Ten or more counts support this clonotype. V and J are TRBV20-1 and TRBJ2-3; 12 bases map to TRBD2. Germline lookup yields CDR1 DFQATT and CDR2 SNEGSKA (reference sequence). The V gene end was trimmed by 5 bases and the J gene end by 3 bases; junction bases not matched to a gene: 9. The CDR3 totals 16 residues. CDR3 DNA: TGCAGTGCTCGCCTAGGGACTAGCGGGTTTACAGATACGCAGTATTTT. Protein product: CSARLGTSGFTDTQYF.

J is TRBJ2-4 and V is TRBV10-3; TRBD2 agrees at 11 bases. The germline V gene encodes CDR1 ENHRY and CDR2 SYGVKD. The CDR3 is 19 amino acids. V lost 0 bases to trimming and J lost 3 bases; unmatched junction nucleotides: 10. CDR3 sequence reads: CAISESRGLAALVKNIQYF. The DNA for the CDR3 is TGTGCCATCAGTGAGTCGAGGGGACTAGCGGCACTAGTCAAAAACATTCAGTACTTC.

Concerning this clonotype: No conserved phenylalanine or tryptophan ends this CDR3, so it is likely a read error. It is unclear where the CDR3 begins or ends on the DNA, so no DNA is shown, and the CDR3 is as TCRdb lists it. The chain carries TRBV5-6 and TRBJ2-1; the table's D call of TRBD1 was not tested on the DNA. The CDR3 spans 15 amino acids, including both terminal residues. From germline, CDR1 is SGHDT and CDR2 YYEEEE. CDR3 in amino acids: CASSYRVSSYNEQFL.

Concerning this clonotype itself: One base away lies a much larger clone, so this may be a sequencing read error. V is TRBV28 and J is TRBJ2-5; possibly TRBD1 for D (5 bases). Germline loops: CDR1 MDHEN, CDR2 SYDVKM. The V end was cut by 6 bases, the J end by 0 bases, with 11 bases between. The CDR3 covers 14 residues. In nucleotides, the CDR3 is TGTGCCAGCAGATGGAGACAGTACCAAGAGACCCAGTACTTC. Translating it yields CASRWRQYQETQYF. The full variable domain, rest sourced from reference TRBV28 and TRBJ2-5, is DVKVTQSSRYLVKRTGEKVFLECVQDMDHENMFWYRQDPGLGLRLIYFSYDVKMKEKGDIPEGYSVSREKKERFSLILESASTNQTSMYLCASRWRQYQETQYFGPGTRLLVL.

This clonotype was found a few times. Mismatch with germline at one junction end may stem from a read error. The V and J genes are TRBV24-1 and TRBJ2-1, with D perhaps given as TRBD1 or TRBD2 (6 bases each). The germline V gene encodes CDR1 KGHDR and CDR2 SFDVKD. The CDR3 covers 15 residues. The chain's CDR3 is CATGPRGTMGNEQLF. The CDR3 DNA reads TGTGCCACCGGCCCTCGGGGGACAATGGGAAATGAGCAGCTCTTC.

The V and J genes are TRBV2 and TRBJ2-7; 7 nucleotides align to TRBD1. Germline-derived CDR1 and CDR2 are SNHLY and FYNNEI. V dropped 4 bases and J dropped 5; count of bases not matched to a gene: 8. The CDR3 contains 14 residues. The CDR3 bases are TGTGCCAGCAGTGCGGACAGGAGGCCGGACGAGCAGTACTTC. It translates to CASSADRRPDEQYF.

The V and J genes are TRBV29-1 and TRBJ1-1; the match to TRBD1 covers 12 bases. Germline values: CDR1 SQVTM, CDR2 ANQGSEA. There are 15 residues in the CDR3. The CDR3 coding sequence is TGCAGTGTTAAAGGGACAGGGGGCGCAAACACTGAAGCTTTCTTT. Protein sequence: CSVKGTGGANTEAFF. Drawing the rest from reference TRBV29-1 and TRBJ1-1, the complete variable domain is SAVISQKPSRDICQRGTSLTIQCQVDSQVTMMFWYRQQPGQSLTLIATANQGSEATYESGFVIDKFPISRPNLTFSTLTVSNMSPEDSSIYLCSVKGTGGANTEAFFGQGTRLTVV.

This clonotype was found a few times. The junction does not match germline at one end; this may be a read error. The rearrangement links TRBV11-2 to TRBJ2-7; D uncertain. The germline V gene has CDR1 SGHAT and CDR2 FQNNGV. The CDR3 runs 13 residues. The DNA for the CDR3 is TGTGCCAGCAGTTTAGAGTTGTCGGGCGAGCAGTACTTC. Amino acid sequence: CASSLELSGEQYF. Based on the CDR3 plus reference TRBV11-2 and TRBJ2-7, the full variable domain is EAGVAQSPRYKIIEKRQSVAFWCNPISGHATLYWYQQILGQGPKLLIQFQNNGVVDDSQLPKDRFSAERLKGVDSTLKIQPAKLEDSAVYLCASSLELSGEQYFGPGTRLTVT.

As concerns this clonotype: Relative to the germline gene, one junction end is altered; a read error may explain this. The chain recombines TRBV28 with TRBJ2-7, with D possibly being TRBD2 (6 bases). This CDR3 comprises 13 residues. Germline V lookup: CDR1 MDHEN, CDR2 SYDVKM. The CDR3 nucleotides read TGTGCCGGCAGTCCCGGGAGTTCCAACGAGCAGTACTTC. This codes for CAGSPGSSNEQYF.

Comment on this clonotype: At one of its ends the junction is not consistent with the germline gene, which may arise from a read error. V gene TRBV14 combines with J gene TRBJ2-1; TRBD1 matches 10 bases. There are 16 residues in the CDR3. Germline CDR1 reads SGHDN; CDR2 reads FVKESK. The CDR3 DNA reads as TGTGCCAGCAGCCACACCCACGGGACAGGGGTGAATGTGCAGTTCTTC. This encodes CASSHTHGTGVNVQFF.

On this clonotype: The CDR3 does not end in the conserved phenylalanine or tryptophan, so this is likely a read error. The V and J genes are TRBV29-1 and TRBJ2-3; D is perhaps TRBD1 (5 bases). CDR3 length: 13 residues. Trimming left V 5 bases short and J 2 bases short, with 11 bases between. In germline, CDR1 is SQVTM, CDR2 ANQGSEA. Here the CDR3 reads CSVIEGATDTQYL. The CDR3 DNA follows: TGCAGCGTTATAGAAGGGGCCACAGATACGCAGTATTTA.

This clonotype was seen a few times. The CDR3 does not end in the conserved phenylalanine or tryptophan, so this is likely a read error. The V and J genes are TRBV11-2 and TRBJ2-1; D call uncertain. This CDR3 spans 13 amino acids. The V gene's germline CDR1 is SGHAT and CDR2 FQNNGV. The CDR3 here is CASNLGDSNEQFI. The DNA for the CDR3 is TGTGCCAGCAACTTAGGAGATAGCAATGAGCAGTTCATC.

Of note for this clonotype: This could be a read error, since a much larger clone is one nucleotide away. V is TRBV15 and J is TRBJ1-5; TRBD1 might be the D (6 bases). The CDR3 runs to 13 residues. Trimming left V 4 bases short and J 11 bases short, with 15 bases between. CDR1 and CDR2 (germline): LNHNV, YYDKDF (reference sequence). CDR3 sequence (DNA): TGTGCCACCAGCACCACAGGGAGGGAGTCCCAGCATTTT. It translates to CATSTTGRESQHF.

A word on this clonotype: The junction and the germline gene differ at one end; a read error may be behind it. This chain links TRBV6-5 with TRBJ1-1; D is unclear. Germline values: CDR1 MNHEY, CDR2 SVGAGI. CDR3 length equals 15 residues. The CDR3 sequence is CASSLHTNSGTEAFF. CDR3 DNA: TGTGCTAGCAGTTTGCACACAAATAGTGGCACTGAAGCTTTCTTT.

The V gene is TRBV12-3 or TRBV12-4, the J gene TRBJ1-1; D remains ambiguous. CDR3 size: 12 residues. Deletions cut 10 bases from V and 10 bases from J, with 19 bases between. The CDR3 spells CANRRAEAIAFF. For the CDR3, the DNA is TGTGCCAACAGAAGGGCTGAGGCTATAGCTTTCTTT.

V usage is TRBV29-1 and J usage is TRBJ2-1; possible D gene TRBD2, 6 bases. Gene TRBJ2-7 matches the end of the DNA better, so the J call may be wrong. Germline loops: CDR1 SQVTM, CDR2 ANQGSEA. There are 17 residues in the CDR3. In nucleotides, the CDR3 is TGCAGCGTTGAACGCCCTTCGGGGGTGGAATTGGACAATGGGCAGTACTTC. Translated: CSVERPSGVELDNGQYF.

This sequence joins TRBV11-2 and TRBJ2-1, with 13 bases fitting TRBD2. The CDR3 runs 17 residues. The V gene's germline CDR1 is SGHAT and CDR2 FQNNGV. V dropped 5 bases and J dropped 12; count of bases not matched to a gene: 16. CDR3 DNA: TGTGCCAGCAGCCCCCCCTCGGGGACTAGCGGGAACGATTGGCAGTTCTTC. This encodes CASSPPSGTSGNDWQFF.

This clonotype was found once. Since a much larger clone is just one base distant, this may be a read error. This chain links TRBV5-1 with TRBJ2-7, with no clear D. Trimming removed 4 bases from V and 2 bases from J, with 16 bases in between. The germline gives CDR1 SGHRS, CDR2 YFSETQ. This CDR3 has 15 residues. The CDR3, as DNA: TGCGCCAGCAGCACGAACCTATTCAACACCTACGAGCAGTACTTC. Amino acid sequence: CASSTNLFNTYEQYF.

This clonotype was detected a few times. This chain joins TRBV20-1 and TRBJ1-2, with unresolved D. The CDR3 consists of 11 residues. Trimming removed 7 bases from V and 4 bases from J, with 10 bases in between. Germline lookup yields CDR1 DFQATT and CDR2 SNEGSKA (reference sequence). CDR3 loop: CSVSPLYGYTF. CDR3 in DNA: TGCAGTGTTAGTCCCCTCTATGGCTACACCTTC.

On this clonotype: The junction departs from the called germline gene at one end, perhaps through a read error. The chain employs TRBV7-9 and TRBJ1-6; TRBD1 agrees at 8 bases. Germline CDR1 and CDR2: SEHNR and FQNEAQ (reference sequence). The CDR3 contains 14 residues. The CDR3 protein is CASSTTGEGSLLHF. The DNA for the CDR3 is TGTGCCAGCAGCACGACAGGGGAAGGATCACTCCTCCACTTT.

About this clonotype itself: One end of the junction is discordant with germline, which a read error may explain. The rearrangement joins TRBV14 to TRBJ1-1; D is possibly TRBD1 (5 bases). The CDR3 loop spans 15 amino acids. Germline values: CDR1 SGHDN, CDR2 FVKESK. CDR3 DNA: TGTTCCAGCAGCCTTCTGGACAAGCCGAACGCTGAAGCTTTCTTT. It yields the protein CSSSLLDKPNAEAFF.

This clonotype was seen at least ten times. The chain has TRBV6-1 and TRBJ2-6, with TRBD1 matching 8 bases. Per germline, CDR1 MNHNS and CDR2 SASEGT. This CDR3 comprises 15 residues. V lost 7 bases to trimming and J lost 2 bases; unmatched junction nucleotides: 4. Here the CDR3 reads CASIIQGAGANVLTF. The CDR3 nucleotides are TGTGCCAGCATTATACAGGGGGCTGGGGCCAACGTCCTGACTTTC.

This clonotype was counted once. The chain is built from TRBV11-2 and TRBJ2-1; D is ambiguous. CDR3 size: 15 residues. Germline V gene data show CDR1 as SGHAT and CDR2 as FQNNGV. DNA for the CDR3: TGTGCTAGTAGCTTAGATTACGGCGGTTGGCATGATCACTTCTTC. As protein: CASSLDYGGWHDHFF. The whole variable domain, remainder taken from reference TRBV11-2 and TRBJ2-1, is EAGVAQSPRYKIIEKRQSVAFWCNPISGHATLYWYQQILGQGPKLLIQFQNNGVVDDSQLPKDRFSAERLKGVDSTLKIQPAKLEDSAVYLCASSLDYGGWHDHFFGPGTRLTVL.

With regard to this clonotype: At one end, the junction sequence differs from germline, possibly due to a read error. The chain carries TRBV29-1 and TRBJ2-1; D perhaps matches TRBD2 (5 bases). Germline V gives CDR1 SQVTM, CDR2 ANQGSEA. This CDR3 comprises 12 residues. The CDR3 loop is CSVERDYNDQFF. The CDR3 DNA follows: TGCAGCGTTGAGAGAGACTACAATGATCAGTTCTTC.